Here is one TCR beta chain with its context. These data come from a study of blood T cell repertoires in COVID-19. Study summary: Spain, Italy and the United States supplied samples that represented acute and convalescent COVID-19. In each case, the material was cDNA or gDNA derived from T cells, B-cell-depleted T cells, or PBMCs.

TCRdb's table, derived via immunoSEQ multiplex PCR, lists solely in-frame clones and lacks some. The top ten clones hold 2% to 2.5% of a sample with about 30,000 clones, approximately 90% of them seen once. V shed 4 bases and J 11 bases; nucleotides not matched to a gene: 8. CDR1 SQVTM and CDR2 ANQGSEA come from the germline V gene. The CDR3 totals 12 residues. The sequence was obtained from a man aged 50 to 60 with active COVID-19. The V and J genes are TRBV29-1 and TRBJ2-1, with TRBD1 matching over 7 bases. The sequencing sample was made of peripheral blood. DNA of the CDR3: TGCAGCGTTGCGGTATCACAGGGGAAGCAGTTCTTC. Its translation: CSVAVSQGKQFF.